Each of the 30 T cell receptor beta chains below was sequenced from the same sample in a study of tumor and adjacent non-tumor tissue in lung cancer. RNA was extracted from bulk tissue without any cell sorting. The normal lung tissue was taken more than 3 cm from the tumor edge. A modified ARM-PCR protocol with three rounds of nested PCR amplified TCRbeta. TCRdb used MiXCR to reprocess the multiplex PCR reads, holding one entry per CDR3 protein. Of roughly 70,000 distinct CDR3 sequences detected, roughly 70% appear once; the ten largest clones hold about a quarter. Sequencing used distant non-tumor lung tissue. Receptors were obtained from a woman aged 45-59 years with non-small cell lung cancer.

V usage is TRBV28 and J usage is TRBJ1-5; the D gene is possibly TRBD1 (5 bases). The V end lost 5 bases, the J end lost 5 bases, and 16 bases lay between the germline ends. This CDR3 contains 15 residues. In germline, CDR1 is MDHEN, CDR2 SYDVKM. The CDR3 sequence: CASSPIGSTDQPQHF. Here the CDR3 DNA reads TGTGCCAGCAGTCCCATCGGATCGACAGATCAGCCCCAGCATTTT. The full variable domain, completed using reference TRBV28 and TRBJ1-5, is DVKVTQSSRYLVKRTGEKVFLECVQDMDHENMFWYRQDPGLGLRLIYFSYDVKMKEKGDIPEGYSVSREKKERFSLILESASTNQTSMYLCASSPIGSTDQPQHFGDGTRLSIL.

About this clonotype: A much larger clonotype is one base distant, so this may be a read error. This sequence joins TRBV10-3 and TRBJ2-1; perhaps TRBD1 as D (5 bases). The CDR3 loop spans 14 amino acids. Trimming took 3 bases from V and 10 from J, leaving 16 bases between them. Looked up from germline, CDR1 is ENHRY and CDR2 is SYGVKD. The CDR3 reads CAISEGHPGEEQFF. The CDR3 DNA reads TGTGCCATCAGTGAAGGACACCCAGGCGAAGAGCAGTTCTTC.

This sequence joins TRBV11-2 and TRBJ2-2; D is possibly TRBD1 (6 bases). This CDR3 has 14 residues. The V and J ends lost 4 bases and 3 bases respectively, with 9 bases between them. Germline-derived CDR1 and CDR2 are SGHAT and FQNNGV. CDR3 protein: CASSSGTYTGELFF. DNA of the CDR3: TGTGCCAGCAGCTCCGGGACATACACCGGGGAGCTGTTTTTT.

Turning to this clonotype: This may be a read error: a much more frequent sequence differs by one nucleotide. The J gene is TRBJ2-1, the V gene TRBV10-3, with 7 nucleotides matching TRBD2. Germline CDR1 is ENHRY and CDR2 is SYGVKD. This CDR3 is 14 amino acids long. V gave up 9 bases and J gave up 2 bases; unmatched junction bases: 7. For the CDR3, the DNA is TGTGCCATAGCAGCGGGAATCCCCTACAATGAGCAGTTCTTC. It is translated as CAIAAGIPYNEQFF.

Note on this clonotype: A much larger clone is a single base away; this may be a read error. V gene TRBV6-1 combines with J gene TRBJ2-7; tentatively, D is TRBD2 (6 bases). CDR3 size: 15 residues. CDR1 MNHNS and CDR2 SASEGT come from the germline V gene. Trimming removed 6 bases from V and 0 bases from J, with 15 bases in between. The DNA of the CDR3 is TGTGCCAGCAGGGCCGGGGCTAGCGCCTCCTACGAGCAGTACTTC. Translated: CASRAGASASYEQYF.

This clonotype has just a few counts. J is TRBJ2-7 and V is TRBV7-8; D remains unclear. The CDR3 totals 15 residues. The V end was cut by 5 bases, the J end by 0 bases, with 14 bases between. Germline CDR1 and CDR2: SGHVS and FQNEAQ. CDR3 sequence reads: CASSPYTLSSYEQYF. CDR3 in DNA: TGTGCCAGCAGCCCATATACACTGTCCTCCTACGAGCAGTACTTC. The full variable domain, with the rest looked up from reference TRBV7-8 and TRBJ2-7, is GAGVSQSPRYKVAKRGQDVALRCDPISGHVSLFWYQQALGQGPEFLTYFQNEAQLDKSGLPSDRFFAERPEGSVSTLKIQRTQQEDSAVYLCASSPYTLSSYEQYFGPGTRLTVT.

Written as DNA, the CDR3 is TGTGCCTGGAAAAACGGACAGGGGTTCGTTGAAAAACTGTTTTTT. Its protein is CAWKNGQGFVEKLFF. J is TRBJ1-4 and V is TRBV30; 9 nucleotides line up with TRBD1. The CDR3 sequence is 15 residues long. J gave up 7 bases and V 4 bases, and 10 bases lay outside the gene matches. Germline V gene lookup returns CDR1 GTSNPN and CDR2 SVGIG (reference sequence).

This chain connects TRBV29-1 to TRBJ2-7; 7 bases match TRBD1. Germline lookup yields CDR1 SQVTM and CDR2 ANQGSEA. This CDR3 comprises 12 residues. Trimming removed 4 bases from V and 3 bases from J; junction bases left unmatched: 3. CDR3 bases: TGCAGCGTTGGGGCAGGGGGCTACGAGCAGTACTTC. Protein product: CSVGAGGYEQYF.

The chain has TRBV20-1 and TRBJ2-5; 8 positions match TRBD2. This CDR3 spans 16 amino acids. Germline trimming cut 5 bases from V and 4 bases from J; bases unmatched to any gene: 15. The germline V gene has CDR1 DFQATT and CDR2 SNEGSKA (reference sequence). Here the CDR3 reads CSAGTRGRPLLETQYF. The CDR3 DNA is TGCAGTGCTGGGACTAGGGGGAGACCCCTCCTAGAGACCCAGTACTTC.

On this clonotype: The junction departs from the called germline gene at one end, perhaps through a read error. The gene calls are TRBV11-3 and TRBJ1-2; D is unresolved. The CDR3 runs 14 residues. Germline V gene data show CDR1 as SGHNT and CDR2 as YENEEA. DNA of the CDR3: TGTGCCAACAGCTTAGTGCCGGGAAACTATGGCTACACCTTC. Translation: CANSLVPGNYGYTF.

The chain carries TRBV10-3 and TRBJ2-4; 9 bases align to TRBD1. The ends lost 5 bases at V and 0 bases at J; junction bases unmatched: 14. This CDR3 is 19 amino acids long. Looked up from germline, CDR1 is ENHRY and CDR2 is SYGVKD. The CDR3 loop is CAISKQNVWGQGAKNIQYF. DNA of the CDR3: TGTGCCATCAGTAAGCAAAACGTCTGGGGACAGGGAGCCAAAAACATTCAGTACTTC.

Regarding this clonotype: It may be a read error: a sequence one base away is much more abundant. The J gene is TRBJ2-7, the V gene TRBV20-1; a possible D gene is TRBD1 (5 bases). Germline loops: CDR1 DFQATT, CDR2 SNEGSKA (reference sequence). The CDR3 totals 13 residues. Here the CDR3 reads CSARPAGPYDQYF. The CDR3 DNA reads TGCAGTGCTAGACCCGCAGGGCCCTACGATCAGTACTTC.

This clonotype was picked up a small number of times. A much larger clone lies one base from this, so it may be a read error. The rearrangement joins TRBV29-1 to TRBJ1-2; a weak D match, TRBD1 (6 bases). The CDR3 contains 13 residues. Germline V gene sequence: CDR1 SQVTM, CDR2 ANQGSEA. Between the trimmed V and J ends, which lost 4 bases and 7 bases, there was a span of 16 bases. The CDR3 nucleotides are TGCAGCGTTGTCCTCTGCAGGGGTAGTGGCTACACCTTC. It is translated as CSVVLCRGSGYTF.

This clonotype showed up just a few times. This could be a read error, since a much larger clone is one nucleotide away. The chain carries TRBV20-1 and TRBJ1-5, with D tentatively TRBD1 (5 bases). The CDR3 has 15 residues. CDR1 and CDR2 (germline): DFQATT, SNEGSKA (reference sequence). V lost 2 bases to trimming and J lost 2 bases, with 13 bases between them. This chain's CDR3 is CSARPRRDGNQPQHF. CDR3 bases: TGCAGTGCTAGACCCCGCAGGGATGGCAATCAGCCCCAGCATTTT.

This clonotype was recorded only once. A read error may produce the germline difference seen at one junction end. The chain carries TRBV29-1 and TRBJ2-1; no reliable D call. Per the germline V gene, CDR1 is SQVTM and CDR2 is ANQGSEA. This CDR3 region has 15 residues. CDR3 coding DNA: TGCAACGTTGATTCTCCCCACGGATCCTACATTGAGCAGTTCTTC. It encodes CNVDSPHGSYIEQFF.

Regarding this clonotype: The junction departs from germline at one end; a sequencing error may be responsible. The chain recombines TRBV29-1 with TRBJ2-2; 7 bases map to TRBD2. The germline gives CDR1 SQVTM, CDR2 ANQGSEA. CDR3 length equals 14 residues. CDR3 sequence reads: CSVGTIGNTGELFF. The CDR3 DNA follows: TGCAGCGTGGGGACTATCGGTAACACCGGGGAGCTATTTTTT.

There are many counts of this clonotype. Written as DNA, the CDR3 is TGTGCCAGCAGGTCGGCGCGGATAATCGGGCCCCAGCATTTT. It encodes CASRSARIIGPQHF. The chain joins TRBV6-1 to TRBJ1-5; D not resolved. The CDR3 consists of 14 residues. V gave up 6 bases and J gave up 9 bases, with 18 bases separating them. The germline gives CDR1 MNHNS, CDR2 SASEGT.

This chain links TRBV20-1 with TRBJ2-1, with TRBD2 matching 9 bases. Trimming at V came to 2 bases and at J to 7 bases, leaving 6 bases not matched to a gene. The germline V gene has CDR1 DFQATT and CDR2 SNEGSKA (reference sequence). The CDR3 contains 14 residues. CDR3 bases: TGCAGTGCTAGAACGGCGGGGGGGCATAATGAGCAGTTCTTC. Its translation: CSARTAGGHNEQFF.

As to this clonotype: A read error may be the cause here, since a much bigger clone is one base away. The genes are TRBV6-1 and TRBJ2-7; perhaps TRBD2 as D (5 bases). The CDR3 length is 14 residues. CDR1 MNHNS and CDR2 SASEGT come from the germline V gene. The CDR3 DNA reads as TGTGCCAGCAAACGGGGTATTTTGTTGGGCGAGCGGTACTTC. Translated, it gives CASKRGILLGERYF.

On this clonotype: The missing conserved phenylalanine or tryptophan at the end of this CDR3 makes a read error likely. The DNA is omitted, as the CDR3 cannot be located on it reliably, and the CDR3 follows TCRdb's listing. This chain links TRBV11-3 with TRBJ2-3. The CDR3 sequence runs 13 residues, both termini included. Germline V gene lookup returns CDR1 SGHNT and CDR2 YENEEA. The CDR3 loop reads CASNWRGTDTKYY.

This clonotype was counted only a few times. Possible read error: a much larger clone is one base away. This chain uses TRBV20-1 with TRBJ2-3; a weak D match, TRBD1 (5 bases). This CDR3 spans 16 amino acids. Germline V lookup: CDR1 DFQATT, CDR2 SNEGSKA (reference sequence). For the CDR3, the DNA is TGCAGTGCTAGAGCCTCCCAGGGTAGTACGGTAGATACGCATTATTTT. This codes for CSARASQGSTVDTHYF.

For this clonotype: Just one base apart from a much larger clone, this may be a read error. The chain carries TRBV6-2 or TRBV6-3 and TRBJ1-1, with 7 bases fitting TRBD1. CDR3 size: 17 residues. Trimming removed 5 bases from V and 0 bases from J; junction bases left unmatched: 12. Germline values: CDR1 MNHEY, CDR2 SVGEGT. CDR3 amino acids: CASSPRPGGRVNTEAFF. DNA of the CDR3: TGTGCCAGCAGTCCACGACCAGGGGGTCGCGTGAACACTGAAGCTTTCTTT.

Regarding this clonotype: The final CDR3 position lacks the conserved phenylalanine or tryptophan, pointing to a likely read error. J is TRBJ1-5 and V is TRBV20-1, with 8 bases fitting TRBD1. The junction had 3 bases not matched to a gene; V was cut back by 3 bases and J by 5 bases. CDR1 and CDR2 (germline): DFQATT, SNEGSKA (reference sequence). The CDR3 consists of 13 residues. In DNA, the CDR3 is TGCAGTGCTAGCCCACAGGGGGATCAGCCCCAGCATCTT. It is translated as CSASPQGDQPQHL.

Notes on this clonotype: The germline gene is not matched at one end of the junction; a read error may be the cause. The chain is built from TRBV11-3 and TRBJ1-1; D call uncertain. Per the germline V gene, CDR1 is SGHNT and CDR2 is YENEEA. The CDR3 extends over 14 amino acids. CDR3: CVSSLDGETPDAFF. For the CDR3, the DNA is TGTGTCAGCAGCTTAGATGGTGAGACTCCTGATGCTTTCTTT.

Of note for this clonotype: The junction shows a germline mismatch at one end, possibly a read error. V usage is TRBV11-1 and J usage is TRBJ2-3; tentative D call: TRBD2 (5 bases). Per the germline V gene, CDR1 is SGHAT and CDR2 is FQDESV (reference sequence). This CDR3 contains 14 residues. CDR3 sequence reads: CASSLAIGIDTQCF. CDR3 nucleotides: TGTGCCAGCAGCTTAGCGATCGGGATAGATACGCAGTGTTTT.

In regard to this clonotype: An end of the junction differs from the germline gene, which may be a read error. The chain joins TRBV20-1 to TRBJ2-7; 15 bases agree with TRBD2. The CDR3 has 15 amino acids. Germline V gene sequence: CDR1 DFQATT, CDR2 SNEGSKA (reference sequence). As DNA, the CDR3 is TGCTGTGCTGTGGGACTAGCGGGAGGTTCCTACGAGCAGTACTTC. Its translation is CCAVGLAGGSYEQYF.

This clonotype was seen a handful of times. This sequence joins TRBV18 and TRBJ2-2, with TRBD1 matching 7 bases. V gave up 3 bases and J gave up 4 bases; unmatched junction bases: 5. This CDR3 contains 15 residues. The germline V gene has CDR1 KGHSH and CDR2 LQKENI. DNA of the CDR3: TGTGCCAGCTCACCCCGGGACAGACCCACCGGGGAGCTGTTTTTT. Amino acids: CASSPRDRPTGELFF.

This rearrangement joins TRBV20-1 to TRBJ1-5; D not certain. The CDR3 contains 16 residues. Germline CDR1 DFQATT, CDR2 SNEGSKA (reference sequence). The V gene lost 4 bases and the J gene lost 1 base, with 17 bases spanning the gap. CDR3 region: CSAIPLGILSNQPQHF. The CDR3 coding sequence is TGCAGTGCTATACCCCTCGGGATCTTAAGCAATCAGCCCCAGCATTTT.

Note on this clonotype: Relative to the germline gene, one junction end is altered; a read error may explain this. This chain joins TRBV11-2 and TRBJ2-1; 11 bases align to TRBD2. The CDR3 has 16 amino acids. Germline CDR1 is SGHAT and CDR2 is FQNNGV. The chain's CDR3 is CVSSRMILAGDNDQFF. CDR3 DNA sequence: TGTGTCAGCAGTCGGATGATACTAGCGGGGGACAATGATCAGTTCTTC.

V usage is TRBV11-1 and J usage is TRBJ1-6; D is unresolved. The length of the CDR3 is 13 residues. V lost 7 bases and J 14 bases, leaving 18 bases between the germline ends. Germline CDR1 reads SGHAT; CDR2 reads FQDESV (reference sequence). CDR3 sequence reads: CASNLLERAALHF. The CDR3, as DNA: TGTGCCAGCAACTTGCTCGAGAGGGCAGCCCTCCACTTT.